These T cell receptor beta chains were read from a single sample in a study of early T cells in non-severe SARS-CoV-2 infection. A single record per CDR3 protein comes from TCRdb applying MiXCR to the 5' RACE reads. This sample has around 56,000 distinct CDR3 sequences; roughly 7.6% occur once, and the top ten carry about 10%. Sample: whole blood, taken at baseline. All receptors come from an adult who was a healthcare worker with PCR-confirmed SARS-CoV-2 infection or an uninfected control (not recorded which). CDR3s include the opening cysteine and the closing phenylalanine or tryptophan. The order of the fields is D gene, V gene, J gene, CDR3 length, clone size, CDR3 DNA, CDR3 protein. A D gene is named only where the DNA matches it firmly. Clone size is stated in some rows and not others, as once, few, many or a class when expanded.

d_call: NA; v_call: TRBV10-3; j_call: TRBJ1-3; cdr3_length: 11; clone_size: many; cdr3_nt: TGTGCCACCTCGGGGGGAAACACCATATATTTT; cdr3_aa: CATSGGNTIYF
d_call: NA; v_call: TRBV29-1; j_call: TRBJ2-7; cdr3_length: 12; clone_size: few; cdr3_nt: TGCAGCGTTCGGGACCGCGGCTACGAGCAGTACTTC; cdr3_aa: CSVRDRGYEQYF
d_call: NA; v_call: TRBV7-9; j_call: TRBJ2-5; cdr3_length: 16; clone_size: many; cdr3_nt: TGTGCCAGCAGCTTAGGATACAACATCCTCCAAGAGACCCAGTACTTC; cdr3_aa: CASSLGYNILQETQYF
d_call: NA; v_call: TRBV12-3/TRBV12-4; j_call: TRBJ1-2; cdr3_length: 12; clone_size: few; cdr3_nt: TGTGCCAGCAGTAATTGGGACACGACGTACACCTTC; cdr3_aa: CASSNWDTTYTF
d_call: NA; v_call: TRBV9; j_call: TRBJ1-1; cdr3_length: 16; clone_size: NA; cdr3_nt: TGTGCCAGCAGCCCCTGGGACAACCGCTTAGTCACTGAAGCTTTCTTT; cdr3_aa: CASSPWDNRLVTEAFF
d_call: NA; v_call: TRBV12-3/TRBV12-4; j_call: TRBJ2-5; cdr3_length: 14; clone_size: NA; cdr3_nt: TGTGCCAGCAGTTTATCCGGCGGACAAGAGACCCAGTACTTC; cdr3_aa: CASSLSGGQETQYF
d_call: NA; v_call: TRBV7-9; j_call: TRBJ1-5; cdr3_length: 15; clone_size: many; cdr3_nt: TGTGCCAGCAGCTTATCGGACAGCAGCAATCAGCCCCAGCATTTT; cdr3_aa: CASSLSDSSNQPQHF
d_call: NA; v_call: TRBV7-9; j_call: TRBJ1-1; cdr3_length: 17; clone_size: once; cdr3_nt: TGTGCCAGCAGCTTAGGAGGGCAGCAGGGGAGGAACACTGAAGCTTTCTTT; cdr3_aa: CASSLGGQQGRNTEAFF
d_call: TRBD2; v_call: TRBV20-1; j_call: TRBJ2-3; cdr3_length: 15; clone_size: NA; cdr3_nt: TGCAGTGCTAGCAGGTCTAGCGGTTTCACAGATACGCAGTATTTT; cdr3_aa: CSASRSSGFTDTQYF
d_call: NA; v_call: TRBV28; j_call: TRBJ2-7; cdr3_length: 13; clone_size: few; cdr3_nt: TGTGCCAGCAGCCCCCCCTTTTCCGACACGGAGTACTTC; cdr3_aa: CASSPPFSDTEYF
d_call: NA; v_call: TRBV29-1; j_call: TRBJ2-7; cdr3_length: 13; clone_size: NA; cdr3_nt: TGCAGCGTTGGGGGGGACCACGCCTACGAGCAGTACTTC; cdr3_aa: CSVGGDHAYEQYF
d_call: TRBD1; v_call: TRBV3-1; j_call: TRBJ2-7; cdr3_length: 16; clone_size: many; cdr3_nt: TGTGCCAGCAGCCTCGGCTCCGGGACAGGGGCCTACGAGCAGTACTTC; cdr3_aa: CASSLGSGTGAYEQYF
d_call: NA; v_call: TRBV7-3; j_call: TRBJ2-5; cdr3_length: 15; clone_size: NA; cdr3_nt: TGTGCCAGCAGCTTAAAATCAGCGAACCAAGAGACCCAGTACTTC; cdr3_aa: CASSLKSANQETQYF
d_call: TRBD1; v_call: TRBV7-6; j_call: TRBJ2-7; cdr3_length: 15; clone_size: few; cdr3_nt: TGTGCCAGCAGCTTAGCAGGACAGGGCGCCTACGAGCAGTACTTC; cdr3_aa: CASSLAGQGAYEQYF
d_call: NA; v_call: TRBV3-1; j_call: TRBJ2-2; cdr3_length: 15; clone_size: NA; cdr3_nt: TGTGCCAGCAGCCCACGACCATCGAACACCGGGGAGCTGTTTTTT; cdr3_aa: CASSPRPSNTGELFF
d_call: NA; v_call: TRBV3-1; j_call: TRBJ1-4; cdr3_length: 14; clone_size: NA; cdr3_nt: TGTGCCAGCAGCCAGGGAGGAACTAATGAAAAACTGTTTTTT; cdr3_aa: CASSQGGTNEKLFF
d_call: NA; v_call: TRBV25-1; j_call: TRBJ2-7; cdr3_length: 18; clone_size: many; cdr3_nt: TGTGCCAGCAGTGAAGGTAGGGGACCAACAAAGCCAACCTACGAGCAGTACTTC; cdr3_aa: CASSEGRGPTKPTYEQYF
d_call: NA; v_call: TRBV12-3/TRBV12-4; j_call: TRBJ1-1; cdr3_length: 12; clone_size: many; cdr3_nt: TGTGCCAGCAGTCGTATGAACACTGAAGCTTTCTTT; cdr3_aa: CASSRMNTEAFF
d_call: NA; v_call: TRBV10-3; j_call: TRBJ1-1; cdr3_length: 14; clone_size: few; cdr3_nt: TGTGCCATCAGTGGGGGTCTCATGAACACTGAAGCTTTCTTT; cdr3_aa: CAISGGLMNTEAFF
d_call: NA; v_call: TRBV7-9; j_call: TRBJ2-7; cdr3_length: 12; clone_size: NA; cdr3_nt: TGTGCCAGCAGCTCAAAGGTATACGAGCAGTACTTC; cdr3_aa: CASSSKVYEQYF
d_call: NA; v_call: TRBV7-7; j_call: TRBJ2-5; cdr3_length: 14; clone_size: NA; cdr3_nt: TGTGCTAGCAGGGAAAGTGGGGGCGAAGGGACCCAGTACTTC; cdr3_aa: CASRESGGEGTQYF
d_call: TRBD2; v_call: TRBV20-1; j_call: TRBJ2-1; cdr3_length: 17; clone_size: many; cdr3_nt: TGCAGTGCCCTAACTAGCGGGAGACCCTACTCCTACAATGAGCAGTTCTTC; cdr3_aa: CSALTSGRPYSYNEQFF
d_call: NA; v_call: TRBV7-2; j_call: TRBJ1-6; cdr3_length: 15; clone_size: NA; cdr3_nt: TGTGCCAGCAGCCCGGGCGGCTATTCGAATTCACCCCTCCACTTT; cdr3_aa: CASSPGGYSNSPLHF
d_call: TRBD2; v_call: TRBV20-1; j_call: TRBJ2-1; cdr3_length: 16; clone_size: NA; cdr3_nt: TGCAGTGCTAGCATACGACTAGCGGGGTCCTACAATGAGCAGTTCTTC; cdr3_aa: CSASIRLAGSYNEQFF
d_call: NA; v_call: TRBV12-3/TRBV12-4; j_call: TRBJ1-1; cdr3_length: 14; clone_size: NA; cdr3_nt: TGTGCCAGCAGTTTATCGTCGGGGGGGACTGAAGCTTTCTTT; cdr3_aa: CASSLSSGGTEAFF
d_call: TRBD1; v_call: TRBV25-1; j_call: TRBJ2-3; cdr3_length: 15; clone_size: few; cdr3_nt: TGTGCCAGCAGTGACGGAGGACAGGGGGGTGATACGCAGTATTTT; cdr3_aa: CASSDGGQGGDTQYF
d_call: NA; v_call: TRBV19; j_call: TRBJ1-2; cdr3_length: 14; clone_size: many; cdr3_nt: TGTGCCAGTAGTACCACCGGGACGGCGTATGGCTACACCTTC; cdr3_aa: CASSTTGTAYGYTF
d_call: TRBD1; v_call: TRBV12-3/TRBV12-4; j_call: TRBJ1-5; cdr3_length: 15; clone_size: NA; cdr3_nt: TGTGCCAGCACCGGGACAGGCATGAGCAATCAGCCCCAGCATTTT; cdr3_aa: CASTGTGMSNQPQHF
d_call: NA; v_call: TRBV7-3; j_call: TRBJ2-7; cdr3_length: 14; clone_size: NA; cdr3_nt: TGTGCCAGCAGCTTACTCGGGGGCGCCGACGAGCAGTACTTC; cdr3_aa: CASSLLGGADEQYF
d_call: NA; v_call: TRBV27; j_call: TRBJ2-2; cdr3_length: 16; clone_size: many; cdr3_nt: TGTGCCAGCAGTTTGATAACGGGATTAAGTCGGGGGGAGCTGTTTTTT; cdr3_aa: CASSLITGLSRGELFF
d_call: NA; v_call: TRBV7-2; j_call: TRBJ2-2; cdr3_length: 18; clone_size: many; cdr3_nt: TGTGCCAGCAGCTTAGCGCACGTAGCCCCTATGGGCACCGGGGAGCTGTTTTTT; cdr3_aa: CASSLAHVAPMGTGELFF
d_call: NA; v_call: TRBV7-9; j_call: TRBJ2-7; cdr3_length: 15; clone_size: NA; cdr3_nt: TGTGCCAGCAGCCCAACAGACAGGCCGACCTACGAGCAGTACTTC; cdr3_aa: CASSPTDRPTYEQYF
d_call: NA; v_call: TRBV19; j_call: TRBJ2-1; cdr3_length: 13; clone_size: NA; cdr3_nt: TGTGCCAGTAGTATATCGGGGGCGAATGAGCAGTTCTTC; cdr3_aa: CASSISGANEQFF
d_call: TRBD2; v_call: TRBV20-1; j_call: TRBJ2-7; cdr3_length: 13; clone_size: many; cdr3_nt: TGCAGTGCTAGGTGGGAGGGCCCCTACGAGCAGTACTTC; cdr3_aa: CSARWEGPYEQYF
d_call: TRBD2; v_call: TRBV25-1; j_call: TRBJ2-1; cdr3_length: 15; clone_size: many; cdr3_nt: TGTGCCAGCAGTCAGGACGGGACTAGTTGGATTGAGCAGTTCTTC; cdr3_aa: CASSQDGTSWIEQFF
d_call: TRBD2; v_call: TRBV7-2; j_call: TRBJ2-5; cdr3_length: 15; clone_size: few; cdr3_nt: TGTGCCAGCAGTCGTCAAAGCGGGGCCGGGGGGACCCAGTACTTC; cdr3_aa: CASSRQSGAGGTQYF
d_call: TRBD2; v_call: TRBV7-9; j_call: TRBJ2-2; cdr3_length: 18; clone_size: few; cdr3_nt: TGTGCCAGCAGCAACGGACTAGCGGGAGTGTTGTGGGCCGGGGAGCTGTTTTTT; cdr3_aa: CASSNGLAGVLWAGELFF
d_call: NA; v_call: TRBV20-1; j_call: TRBJ2-3; cdr3_length: 13; clone_size: many; cdr3_nt: TGCAGTGCCCGTGTGGCTAGCACAGATACGCAGTATTTT; cdr3_aa: CSARVASTDTQYF
d_call: TRBD1; v_call: TRBV4-2; j_call: TRBJ1-3; cdr3_length: 18; clone_size: many; cdr3_nt: TGTGCCAGCAGCCAAGAATCTCCAGGGGGCTTGGTCGGAAACACCATATATTTT; cdr3_aa: CASSQESPGGLVGNTIYF
d_call: NA; v_call: TRBV6-5; j_call: TRBJ2-6; cdr3_length: 14; clone_size: NA; cdr3_nt: TGTGCCAGCAGTTACGTATCTGGGGCCAACGTCCTGACTTTC; cdr3_aa: CASSYVSGANVLTF
d_call: TRBD1; v_call: TRBV27; j_call: TRBJ2-7; cdr3_length: 15; clone_size: few; cdr3_nt: TGTGCCAGCAGCATGGGGGACAGGGGCCTCTACGAGCAGTACTTC; cdr3_aa: CASSMGDRGLYEQYF
d_call: NA; v_call: TRBV7-9; j_call: TRBJ1-1; cdr3_length: 15; clone_size: many; cdr3_nt: TGTGCCAGCAGCTTAGAGGGAGGATTGAACACTGAAGCTTTCTTT; cdr3_aa: CASSLEGGLNTEAFF
d_call: NA; v_call: TRBV5-6; j_call: TRBJ2-7; cdr3_length: 14; clone_size: few; cdr3_nt: TGTGCCAGCAGCAACAACAGGGGAGGGTACGAGCAGTACTTC; cdr3_aa: CASSNNRGGYEQYF
d_call: NA; v_call: TRBV7-2; j_call: TRBJ1-5; cdr3_length: 11; clone_size: many; cdr3_nt: TGTGCCAGCAGCCCAGGAGGGCCCCAGCATTTT; cdr3_aa: CASSPGGPQHF
d_call: TRBD2; v_call: TRBV7-6; j_call: TRBJ2-1; cdr3_length: 20; clone_size: NA; cdr3_nt: TGTGCCAGCAGCCTGTGGACTAGCGGGAGCTACCGTTTCTCCTACAATGAGCAGTTCTTC; cdr3_aa: CASSLWTSGSYRFSYNEQFF
d_call: TRBD1; v_call: TRBV6-5; j_call: TRBJ2-4; cdr3_length: 14; clone_size: many; cdr3_nt: TGTGCCAGCAGTTACCGCCACAGGGGAAACATTCAGTACTTC; cdr3_aa: CASSYRHRGNIQYF
d_call: NA; v_call: TRBV29-1; j_call: TRBJ2-7; cdr3_length: 13; clone_size: once; cdr3_nt: TGCAGCGTTGAAGCGCAGAGCTCCTACGAGCAGTACTTC; cdr3_aa: CSVEAQSSYEQYF
d_call: TRBD1; v_call: TRBV20-1; j_call: TRBJ1-1; cdr3_length: 14; clone_size: few; cdr3_nt: TGCAGTGCAGCCAGGGGGCAGGGAAACACTGAAGCTTTCTTT; cdr3_aa: CSAARGQGNTEAFF
d_call: NA; v_call: TRBV6-2/TRBV6-3; j_call: TRBJ2-1; cdr3_length: 12; clone_size: few; cdr3_nt: TGTGCCAGCAGTTCAGACGTTAACGAGCAGTTCTTC; cdr3_aa: CASSSDVNEQFF
d_call: NA; v_call: TRBV7-2; j_call: TRBJ2-5; cdr3_length: 15; clone_size: many; cdr3_nt: TGTGCCAGCAGCTTACGGGCCAGGGCGGAGGAGACCCAGTACTTC; cdr3_aa: CASSLRARAEETQYF
d_call: NA; v_call: TRBV5-4; j_call: TRBJ1-4; cdr3_length: 12; clone_size: NA; cdr3_nt: TGTGCCAGCAGCTTGGACAATGAAAAACTGTTTTTT; cdr3_aa: CASSLDNEKLFF
d_call: NA; v_call: TRBV20-1; j_call: TRBJ1-6; cdr3_length: 16; clone_size: medium-sized; cdr3_nt: TGCAGTGCCCCCAGAGGTTTAGGGAGGACGAATTCACCCCTCCACTTT; cdr3_aa: CSAPRGLGRTNSPLHF
d_call: TRBD2; v_call: TRBV2; j_call: TRBJ2-3; cdr3_length: 13; clone_size: many; cdr3_nt: TGTGCCAACCAAGCGGGAGCGAAAGATACGCAGTATTTT; cdr3_aa: CANQAGAKDTQYF
d_call: NA; v_call: TRBV29-1; j_call: TRBJ2-3; cdr3_length: 13; clone_size: NA; cdr3_nt: TGCAGCACCTCTAGCGTCCAGGGTGATACGCAGTATTTT; cdr3_aa: CSTSSVQGDTQYF
d_call: NA; v_call: TRBV18; j_call: TRBJ2-7; cdr3_length: 14; clone_size: many; cdr3_nt: TGTGCCAGCTCACCTTCCACTAGCAGTTACGAGCAGTACTTC; cdr3_aa: CASSPSTSSYEQYF
d_call: NA; v_call: TRBV20-1; j_call: TRBJ2-1; cdr3_length: 13; clone_size: NA; cdr3_nt: TGCAGTGCTACGCGGGAAAGACTAGATGAGCAGTTCTTC; cdr3_aa: CSATRERLDEQFF
d_call: NA; v_call: TRBV10-3; j_call: TRBJ2-7; cdr3_length: 12; clone_size: many; cdr3_nt: TGTGCCATCAGTGACCAGGACGACGAGCAGTACTTC; cdr3_aa: CAISDQDDEQYF
d_call: NA; v_call: TRBV5-5; j_call: TRBJ1-5; cdr3_length: 15; clone_size: many; cdr3_nt: TGTGCCAGCAGCTGGGATGGCGCGAGAAATCAGCCCCAGCATTTT; cdr3_aa: CASSWDGARNQPQHF
d_call: NA; v_call: TRBV11-2; j_call: TRBJ2-1; cdr3_length: 13; clone_size: NA; cdr3_nt: TGTGCCAGCAGCTTGGCTAGTAGGAATGAGCAGTTCTTC; cdr3_aa: CASSLASRNEQFF
d_call: TRBD2; v_call: TRBV20-1; j_call: TRBJ2-6; cdr3_length: 15; clone_size: NA; cdr3_nt: TGCAGTGCGGGACTAGCGGGAGCTGGGGCCAACGTCCTGACTTTC; cdr3_aa: CSAGLAGAGANVLTF